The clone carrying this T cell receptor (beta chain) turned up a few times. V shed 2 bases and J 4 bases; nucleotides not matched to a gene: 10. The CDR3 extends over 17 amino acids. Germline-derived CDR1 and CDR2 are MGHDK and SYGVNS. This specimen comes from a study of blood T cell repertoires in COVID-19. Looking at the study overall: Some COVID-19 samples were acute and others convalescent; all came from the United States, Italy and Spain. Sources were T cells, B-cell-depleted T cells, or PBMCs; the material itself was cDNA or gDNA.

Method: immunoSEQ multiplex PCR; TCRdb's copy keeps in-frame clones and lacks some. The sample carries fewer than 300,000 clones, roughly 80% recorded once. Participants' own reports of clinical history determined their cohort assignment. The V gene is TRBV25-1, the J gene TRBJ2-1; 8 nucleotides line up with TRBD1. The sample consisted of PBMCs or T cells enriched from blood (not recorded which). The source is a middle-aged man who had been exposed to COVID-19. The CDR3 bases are TGTGCCAGCAGTGAAAACGGAGGACAGGGTTCGTACAATGAGCAGTTCTTC. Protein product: CASSENGGQGSYNEQFF. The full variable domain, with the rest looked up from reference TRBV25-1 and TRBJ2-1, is EADIYQTPRYLVIGTGKKITLECSQTMGHDKMYWYQQDPGMELHLIHYSYGVNSTEKGDLSSESTVSRIRTEHFPLTLESARPSHTSQYLCASSENGGQGSYNEQFFGPGTRLTVL.